This record looks at one T cell receptor beta chain sequence and its context. The antigen remains unidentified. The sample comes from a study of cytomegalovirus exposure and HLA in healthy donors. Study-level points and caveats: The study found most TCR sequences rare, yet found some public TCRs in many donors. Under in vitro conditions, a few CMV-associated chains were confirmed as specific for CMV antigens.

PCR primers comprised 60 Vbeta and 13 Jbeta primers. Using immunoSEQ multiplex PCR, the repertoire was profiled, and TCRdb retains in-frame clones only, with some absent. This table has more than 95,000 clones, around three quarters appearing once. The CDR3 runs to 16 residues. V trimming: 0 bases; J trimming: 4 bases; junction bases outside the gene matches: 4. Germline V lookup: CDR1 SGHRS, CDR2 YFSETQ. The sequenced material came from PBMCs. This sequence was found in a woman aged 60-75 years in good health and CMV-seropositive. This sequence joins TRBV5-1 and TRBJ2-1; 10 positions agree with TRBD1. The CDR3 region is CASSLADRGQYNEQFF. CDR3 nucleotides: TGCGCCAGCAGCTTGGCCGACAGGGGGCAGTACAATGAGCAGTTCTTC.